Sequencing of this T cell receptor beta chain was carried out in a study of regulatory T cells in long-lasting Graves disease. This clonotype was counted ten times or more. CDR3 size: 13 residues. Trimming shortened V by 4 bases and J by 3 bases, and 13 bases separated the two germline ends. Germline V lookup: CDR1 DFQATT, CDR2 SNEGSKA (reference sequence). Arm-PCR with iRepertoire HTBI primers amplified the CDR3 regions for these TCR beta libraries. MiXCR was run by TCRdb on the multiplex PCR reads, yielding one entry per CDR3 protein. The sample yields about 620,000 distinct CDR3 sequences, 16% seen once. Time point indicated: newly diagnosed GD, antithyroid drugs for less than 3 months. Generation of the TCR library employed RNA extracted from PBMCs. These data were likewise used in another study, on T cells in Graves' hyperthyroidism and ophthalmopathy. As reported in that work: Calling Graves' hyperthyroidism stable meant ophthalmopathy did not progress within 18 months.

Sequences were derived from peripheral blood mononuclear cells (PBMCs), sampled at new diagnosis, from a patient treated with antithyroid drugs. The chain links TRBV20-1 to TRBJ2-7, with a possible D match to TRBD2 (6 bases). The sequence came from a woman in her 30s with Graves disease. CDR3 in amino acids: CSATLPGDYEQYF. CDR3 bases: TGCAGTGCTACCCTCCCGGGAGACTACGAGCAGTACTTC.